These T cell receptor beta chains were read from a single sample in a study of graft-versus-host responses after intestinal transplantation. This table comes from immunoSEQ multiplex PCR, and its TCRdb copy is limited to in-frame clones, with some not included. Here the sample spans 8,900 or so clones, approximately 93% being singletons. This sample comprised PBMCs, obtained 11 days after intestinal transplantation. These receptors were collected from a human patient who received an intestinal transplant, so some T cells may come from the graft donor. Both conserved end residues are part of each CDR3. A D gene is named only where the DNA matches it firmly. Clone size is given for some rows only: seen once, a few or many times, or a class if the clone is expanded.

TRBJ2-1 | - | TRBV6-4 | TRBD2 | TGTGCCAGCAGTGAGGTAGCGGGCGGCGCCAATGAGCAGTTCTTC | CASSEVAGGANEQFF
TRBJ2-7 | - | TRBV2 | - | TGTGCCAGCAGAGATCTCGGGGAGCAGTACTTC | CASRDLGEQYF
TRBJ1-5 | - | TRBV6-1 | TRBD1 | TGTGCCAGCAGTGAAGATGTAGGGGGCAGTAGGAATCAGCCCCAGCATTTT | CASSEDVGGSRNQPQHF
TRBJ1-2 | - | TRBV6-5 | TRBD1 | TGTGCCAGCAGACCCGGACAGGGGCATGGCTACACCTTC | CASRPGQGHGYTF
TRBJ1-1 | once | TRBV30 | TRBD1 | TGTGCCTCCAAGACAGGGATGGGGACGGGCACTGAAGCTTTCTTT | CASKTGMGTGTEAFF
TRBJ2-7 | - | TRBV6-5 | - | TGTGCCAGCAGTTACGGGCAGCGGACGGTCTACGAGCAGTACTTC | CASSYGQRTVYEQYF
TRBJ1-1 | - | TRBV4-1 | TRBD1 | TGCGCCAGCAGCCAAGATCGCGACAGGGCCCACACTGAAGCTTTCTTT | CASSQDRDRAHTEAFF
TRBJ1-2 | - | TRBV28 | TRBD1 | TGTGCCAGCAGTCCCCCCGGACAGGGCAGGTTTGGCTACACCTTC | CASSPPGQGRFGYTF
TRBJ1-5 | once | TRBV6-6 | - | TGTGCCAGCACCTTAAGCGGGGTGGTGGAGCCCCAGCATTTT | CASTLSGVVEPQHF
TRBJ1-5 | - | TRBV6-4 | - | TGTGCCAGCGAGCGGAAGACATTCGGTAACCAGCCCCAGCATTTT | CASERKTFGNQPQHF
TRBJ1-4 | - | TRBV7-9 | TRBD1 | TGTGCCAGCAGCTTGACAGGGGTTAATGAAAAACTGTTTTTT | CASSLTGVNEKLFF
TRBJ2-1 | - | TRBV9 | TRBD2 | TGTGCCAGCAGCTTATCTGGAGGACTAGCGGGGGGAAACAATGAGCAGTTCTTC | CASSLSGGLAGGNNEQFF
TRBJ1-2 | - | TRBV7-3 | TRBD1 | TGTGCCAGCAGCGGCACAGGGGGCTATGGCTACACCTTC | CASSGTGGYGYTF
TRBJ2-6 | - | TRBV6-5 | TRBD2 | TGTGCCAGCAGTTACCGGGGGGTCCCTGGGGCCAACGTCCTGACTTTC | CASSYRGVPGANVLTF
TRBJ2-1 | once | TRBV6-5 | - | TGTGCCAGCAGTTTCACCTGGGACTCACAGTTCTTC | CASSFTWDSQFF
TRBJ2-1 | few | TRBV6-5 | - | TGTGCCAGCAGTGGGGGAGCGGGCCAGAGTAATGAGCAGTTCTTC | CASSGGAGQSNEQFF
TRBJ2-3 | - | TRBV11-2 | - | TGTGCCAGCAGCTTAGTTAGCGTCTCAAGCACAGATACGCAGTATTTT | CASSLVSVSSTDTQYF
TRBJ1-3 | - | TRBV5-7 | - | TGTGCCAGCAGCTCTAGGGAGGGGGCTGGAAACACCATATATTTT | CASSSREGAGNTIYF
TRBJ2-7 | - | TRBV9 | - | TGTGCCAGCAGCGTAGTTGGTGGGCCCATCTACGAGCAGTACTTC | CASSVVGGPIYEQYF
TRBJ1-6 | - | TRBV5-1 | - | TGCGCCAGCAGCTTAACTCCGGGGGACAATTCACCCCTCCACTTT | CASSLTPGDNSPLHF
TRBJ2-6 | - | TRBV9 | TRBD1 | TGTGCCAGCAGCGCCAGACTTCGAAAAGGGACAGGGCCTTCTGGGGCCAACGTCCTGACTTTC | CASSARLRKGTGPSGANVLTF
TRBJ2-3 | - | TRBV2 | TRBD2 | TGTGCCAGCAGTGTACCTAGCGGTCCCACAGATACGCAGTATTTT | CASSVPSGPTDTQYF
TRBJ2-3 | once | TRBV10-3 | - | TGTGCCATCGGCCCCCACACAGATACGCAGTATTTT | CAIGPHTDTQYF
TRBJ2-7 | - | TRBV13 | - | TGTGCCAGCAGCTTAGTGAGCGAAAACGGTTACGAGCAGTACTTC | CASSLVSENGYEQYF
TRBJ1-1 | - | TRBV4-3 | TRBD1 | TGCGCCAGCAGCCAAGATATGACAGGGGGCATGAACACTGAAGCTTTCTTT | CASSQDMTGGMNTEAFF